These 2 T cell receptor beta chains were sequenced from one sample in a study of blood T cell repertoires in COVID-19. This table comes from immunoSEQ multiplex PCR, and its TCRdb copy is limited to in-frame clones, with some not included. The sample records about 150,000 clones, around 91% being singletons. Input material: peripheral blood. These receptors were obtained from a woman aged 35 to 49 with acute or convalescent COVID-19.

This clone was counted only a few times. The CDR3 reads CASSLDRIRGYTF. The CDR3 nucleotides are TGTGCCAGCAGTCTTGACAGGATCCGGGGCTACACCTTC. V usage is TRBV6-2 or TRBV6-3 and J usage is TRBJ1-2; D might be TRBD1 (6 bases). This CDR3 spans 13 amino acids. Trimming removed 5 bases at V and 8 bases at J, with 15 bases between. Per germline, CDR1 MNHEY and CDR2 SVGEGT.

The J gene is TRBJ2-7, the V gene TRBV28; D is possibly TRBD2 (7 bases). V gave up 5 bases and J gave up 5 bases, with 16 bases separating them. The CDR3 totals 14 residues. CDR1 and CDR2 (germline): MDHEN, SYDVKM. CDR3 DNA sequence: TGTGCCAGCAGTATAGGGGGGGTAGTGGACGAGCAGTACTTC. Protein sequence: CASSIGGVVDEQYF.